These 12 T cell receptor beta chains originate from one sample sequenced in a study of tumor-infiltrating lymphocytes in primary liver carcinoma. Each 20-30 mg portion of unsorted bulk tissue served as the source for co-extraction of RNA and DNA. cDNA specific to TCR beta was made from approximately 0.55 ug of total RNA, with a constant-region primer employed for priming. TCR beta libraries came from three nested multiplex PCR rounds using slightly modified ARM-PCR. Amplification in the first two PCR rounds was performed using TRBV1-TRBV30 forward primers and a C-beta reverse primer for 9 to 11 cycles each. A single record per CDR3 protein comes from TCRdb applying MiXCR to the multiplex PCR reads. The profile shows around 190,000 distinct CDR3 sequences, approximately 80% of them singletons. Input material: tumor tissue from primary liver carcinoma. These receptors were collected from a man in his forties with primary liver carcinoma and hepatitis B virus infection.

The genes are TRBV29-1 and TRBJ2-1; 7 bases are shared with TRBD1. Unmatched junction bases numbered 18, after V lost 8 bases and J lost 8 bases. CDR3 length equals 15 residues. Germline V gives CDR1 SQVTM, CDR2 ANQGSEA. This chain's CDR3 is CSPRTETGDGYEQFF. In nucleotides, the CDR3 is TGCAGCCCAAGGACCGAAACAGGGGATGGCTATGAGCAGTTCTTC.

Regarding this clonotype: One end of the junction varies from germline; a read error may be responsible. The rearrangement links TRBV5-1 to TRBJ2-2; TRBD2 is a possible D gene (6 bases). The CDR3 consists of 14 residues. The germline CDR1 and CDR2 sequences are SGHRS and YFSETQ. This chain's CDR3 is CASNLERNTGGLFF. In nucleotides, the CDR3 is TGCGCCAGCAACTTGGAACGGAACACCGGGGGGCTGTTTTTT.

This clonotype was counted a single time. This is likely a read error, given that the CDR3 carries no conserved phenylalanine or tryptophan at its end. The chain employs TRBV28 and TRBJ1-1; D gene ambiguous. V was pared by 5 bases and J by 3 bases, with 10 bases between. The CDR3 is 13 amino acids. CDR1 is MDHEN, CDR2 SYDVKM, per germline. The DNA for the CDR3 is TGTGCCAGCAGTCGTAGGGTGGACACTGAAGCTTTCCTT. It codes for CASSRRVDTEAFL.

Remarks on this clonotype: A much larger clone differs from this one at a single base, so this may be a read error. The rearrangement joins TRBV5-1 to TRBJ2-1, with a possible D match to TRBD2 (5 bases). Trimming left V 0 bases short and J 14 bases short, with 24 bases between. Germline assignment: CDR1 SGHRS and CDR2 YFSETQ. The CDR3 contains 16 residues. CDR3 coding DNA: TGCGCCAGCAGCTTGGATGCGGGCGCGGTGGGAGCCGAGGAGTTCTTC. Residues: CASSLDAGAVGAEEFF.

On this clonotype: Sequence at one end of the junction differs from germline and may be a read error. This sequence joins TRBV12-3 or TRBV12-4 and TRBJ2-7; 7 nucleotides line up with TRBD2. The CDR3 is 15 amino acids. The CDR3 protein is CVSSSGGSESYEHYF. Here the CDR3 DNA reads TGTGTCAGCAGTTCAGGCGGGAGTGAGTCCTACGAGCACTACTTC.

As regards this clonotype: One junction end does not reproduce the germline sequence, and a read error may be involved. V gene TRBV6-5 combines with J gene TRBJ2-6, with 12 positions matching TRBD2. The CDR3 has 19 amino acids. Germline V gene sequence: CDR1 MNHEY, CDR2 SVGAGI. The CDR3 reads CASSSSGTSGYSGANVLSF. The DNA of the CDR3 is TGTGCCAGCAGTTCGTCCGGGACTAGCGGGTATTCTGGGGCCAACGTCCTAAGTTTC.

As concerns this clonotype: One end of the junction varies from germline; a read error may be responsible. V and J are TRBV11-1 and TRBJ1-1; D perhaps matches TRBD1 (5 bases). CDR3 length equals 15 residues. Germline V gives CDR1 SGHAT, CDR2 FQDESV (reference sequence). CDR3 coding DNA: TGTGCCAGCAGCTTAGTAGGGGCCGGGAACATTGAAGCTTTCTTT. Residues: CASSLVGAGNIEAFF.

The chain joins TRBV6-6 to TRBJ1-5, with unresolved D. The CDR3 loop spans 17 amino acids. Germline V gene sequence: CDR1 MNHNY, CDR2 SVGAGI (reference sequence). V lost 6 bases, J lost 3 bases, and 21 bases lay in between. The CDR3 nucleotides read TGTGCCAGCAGCCACCACCTGGACGTTCGCTTCAATCAGCCCCAGCATTTT. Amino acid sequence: CASSHHLDVRFNQPQHF.

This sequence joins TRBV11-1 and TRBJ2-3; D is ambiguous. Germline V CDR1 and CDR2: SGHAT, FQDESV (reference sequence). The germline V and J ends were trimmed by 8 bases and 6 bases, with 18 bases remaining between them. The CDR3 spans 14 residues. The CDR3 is CASGPKVPFDTQYF. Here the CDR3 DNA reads TGTGCCAGCGGCCCTAAGGTTCCGTTTGATACGCAGTATTTT.

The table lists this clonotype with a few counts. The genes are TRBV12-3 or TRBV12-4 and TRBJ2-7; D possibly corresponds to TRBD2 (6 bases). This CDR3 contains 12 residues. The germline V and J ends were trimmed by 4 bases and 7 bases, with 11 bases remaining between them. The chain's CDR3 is CASSSSVGEQYF. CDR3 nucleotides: TGTGCCAGCAGTTCTAGCGTAGGGGAGCAGTACTTC.

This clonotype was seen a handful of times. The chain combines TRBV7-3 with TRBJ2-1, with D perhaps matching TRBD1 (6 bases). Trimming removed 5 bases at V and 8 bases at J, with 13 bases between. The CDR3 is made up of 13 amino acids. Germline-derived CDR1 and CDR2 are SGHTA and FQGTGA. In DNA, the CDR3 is TGTGCCAGCAGCCGCAACAGGGTTGATGAGCAGTTCTTC. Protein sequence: CASSRNRVDEQFF.

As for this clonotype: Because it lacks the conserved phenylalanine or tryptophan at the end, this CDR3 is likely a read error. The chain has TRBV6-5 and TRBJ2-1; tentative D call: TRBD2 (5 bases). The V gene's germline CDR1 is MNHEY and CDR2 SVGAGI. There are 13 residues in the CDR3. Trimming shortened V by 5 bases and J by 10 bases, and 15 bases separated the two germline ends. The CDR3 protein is CASSPRTGCEQFL. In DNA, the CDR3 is TGTGCCAGCAGTCCCCGTACGGGGTGCGAGCAGTTCTTA.